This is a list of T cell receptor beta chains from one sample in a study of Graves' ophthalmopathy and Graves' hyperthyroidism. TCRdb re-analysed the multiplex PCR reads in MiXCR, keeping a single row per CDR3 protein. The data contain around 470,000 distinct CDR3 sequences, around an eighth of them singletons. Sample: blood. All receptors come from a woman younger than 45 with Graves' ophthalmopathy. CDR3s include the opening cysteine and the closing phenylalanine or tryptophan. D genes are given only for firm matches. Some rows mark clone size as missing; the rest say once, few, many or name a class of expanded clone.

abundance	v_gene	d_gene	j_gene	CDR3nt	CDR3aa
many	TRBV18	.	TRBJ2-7	TGTGCCAGCTCGGCGGCTATGGATTCCGAGCAGTACTTC	CASSAAMDSEQYF
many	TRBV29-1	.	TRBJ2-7	TGCAGCGTTGAACTATCCTTTGGGGAGCAGTACTTC	CSVELSFGEQYF
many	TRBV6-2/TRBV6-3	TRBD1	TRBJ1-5	TGTGCCAGCAGTCCCGGGGGGACAGGGGGCAATCAGCCCCAGCATTTT	CASSPGGTGGNQPQHF
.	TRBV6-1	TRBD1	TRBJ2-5	TGTGCCAGCAGTGTGGCCGGGACAGGGGTAGAGACCCAGTACTTC	CASSVAGTGVETQYF
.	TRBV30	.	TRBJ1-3	TGTGCCTCCTGGGACACTGGAAACACCATATATTTT	CASWDTGNTIYF
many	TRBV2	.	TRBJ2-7	TGTGCCAGCAGCCATGAACCATACGAGCAGTACTTC	CASSHEPYEQYF
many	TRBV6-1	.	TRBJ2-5	TGTGCCAGCGGCGGGGACCCGTGGGAGACCCAGTACTTC	CASGGDPWETQYF
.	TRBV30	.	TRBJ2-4	TGTGCCTGGAGCCCTAACTGGGATATACTTAGCTTC	CAWSPNWDILSF
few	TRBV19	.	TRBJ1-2	TGTGCCAGTAAGGGGCGCTTTGGGGACGGCACCAAGGGCTACACCTTC	CASKGRFGDGTKGYTF
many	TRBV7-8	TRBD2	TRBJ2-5	TGTGCCAGCTTCGTGGGGGGGTGGGAGGAGACCCAGTACTTC	CASFVGGWEETQYF
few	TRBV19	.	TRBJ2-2	TGTGCCAGTAGTATAGAAGGGTTGAACACCGGGGAGCTGTTTTTT	CASSIEGLNTGELFF
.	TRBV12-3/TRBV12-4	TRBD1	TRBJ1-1	TGTGCCAGCAGACGCGGACAGGGCGGGGGGAACACTGAAGCTTTCTTT	CASRRGQGGGNTEAFF
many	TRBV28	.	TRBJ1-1	TGTGCCAGCAACCCCTTAGGAGGGGGGGGGACTGAAGCTTTCTTT	CASNPLGGGGTEAFF
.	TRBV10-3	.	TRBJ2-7	TGTGCCATCAGTGAGTCGACCAGCGCCGAGCAGTACTTC	CAISESTSAEQYF
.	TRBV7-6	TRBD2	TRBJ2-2	TGTGCCAGCAGCTTAGGGTCGGGAGCGGGGGTCACCGGGGAGCTGTTTTTT	CASSLGSGAGVTGELFF
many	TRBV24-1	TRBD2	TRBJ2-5	TGTGCCACCAGTGATTCTGGGGGGGTTGAGGAGACCCAGTACTTC	CATSDSGGVEETQYF
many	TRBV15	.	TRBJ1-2	TGTGCCACCAGCAGAGATCCGAGGAATAACTATGGCTACACCTTC	CATSRDPRNNYGYTF
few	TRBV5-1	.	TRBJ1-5	TGCGCCAGCAGCTTCGACGGGGTCGGGCAGCCCCAGCATTTT	CASSFDGVGQPQHF
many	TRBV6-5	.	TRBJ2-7	TGTGCCAGCAGTTACTCGGCCGGGACTGACTACGAGCAGTACTTC	CASSYSAGTDYEQYF
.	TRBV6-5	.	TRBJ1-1	TGTGCCAGCAGTTACGGCCTTACCAGGAACACTGAAGCTTTCTTT	CASSYGLTRNTEAFF
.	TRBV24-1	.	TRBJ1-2	TGTGCCACCAGCCTAACCGACATGGTCGCTTGCTACACCTTC	CATSLTDMVACYTF
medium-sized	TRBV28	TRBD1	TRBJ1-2	TGTGCCAGCAGTTTAGAGACAGGGGGCAAGGGCTACACCTTC	CASSLETGGKGYTF
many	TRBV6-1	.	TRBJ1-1	TGTGCCAGCAGTGAATCCGGAATGAACACTGAAGCTTTCTTT	CASSESGMNTEAFF
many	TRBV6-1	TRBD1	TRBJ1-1	TGTGCCAGCAGGGGGACAGGGGGGAACACTGAAGCTTTCTTT	CASRGTGGNTEAFF
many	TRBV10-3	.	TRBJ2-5	TGTGCCATCAGGGGGCCGGGGGTCCAAGAGACCCAGTACTTC	CAIRGPGVQETQYF
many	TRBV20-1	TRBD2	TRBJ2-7	TGCAGTGCCCCTAGCGGCGCCGCCTACGAGCAGTACTTC	CSAPSGAAYEQYF
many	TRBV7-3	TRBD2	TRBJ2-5	TGTGCCAGCAGCTTACTTGGCGGGGGGGCCTATGAGACCCAGTACTTC	CASSLLGGGAYETQYF
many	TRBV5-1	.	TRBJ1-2	TGCGCCAGCAACTCGGGCGGAGGGCGACAGTCAGATAACTATGGCTACACCTTC	CASNSGGGRQSDNYGYTF
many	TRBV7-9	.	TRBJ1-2	TGTGCCAGCAGCTCGACACGAGAGGACTATGGCTACACCTTC	CASSSTREDYGYTF
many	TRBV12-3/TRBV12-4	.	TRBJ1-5	TGTGCCAGCACCTTAGGGGTTGGGGGGGCAGGCCAGCCCCAGCATTTT	CASTLGVGGAGQPQHF
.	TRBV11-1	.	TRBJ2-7	TGTGCCAGCAGCTTAGGATCGGAGGACGGAGCCCGCTACGAGCAGTACTTC	CASSLGSEDGARYEQYF
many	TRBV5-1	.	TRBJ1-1	TGCGCCAGCAGCCAGATGGGGGCTCCCCCAAGAGCTTTCTTT	CASSQMGAPPRAFF
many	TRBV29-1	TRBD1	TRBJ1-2	TGCAGCGCAGGACCGACCGGACAGGGGATTAACTATGGCTACACCTTC	CSAGPTGQGINYGYTF
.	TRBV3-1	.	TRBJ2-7	TGTGCCAGCAGCCAAGCACAGGGATTGGGCTACGAGCAGTACTTC	CASSQAQGLGYEQYF
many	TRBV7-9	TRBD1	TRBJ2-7	TGTGCCAGCAGCCGAGTGAGGACAGGGGCATACGAGCAGTACTTC	CASSRVRTGAYEQYF
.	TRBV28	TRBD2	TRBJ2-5	TGTGCCAGCAGACTTAGCGGGAGTGAAGAGACCCAGTACTTC	CASRLSGSEETQYF